A single sample is the source of the 29 T cell receptor beta chains below, sequenced in a study of T cells after yellow fever vaccination. TCRdb fed the 5' RACE reads into MiXCR, producing one record per CDR3 protein. Of about 320,000 distinct CDR3 sequences listed, around 4.3% are singletons. Sequencing used PBMCs, obtained 15 days after the yellow fever booster vaccination. Source of these receptors: a man aged 18 to 30 who received the YFV17D yellow fever vaccine.

Concerning this clonotype itself: Sequence at one end of the junction differs from germline and may be a read error. The rearrangement uses TRBV7-2 and TRBJ2-5, with 7 positions matching TRBD2. There are 14 residues in the CDR3. Germline-derived CDR1 and CDR2 are SGHTA and FQGNSA. This CDR3 is CASSLAAIQETQYF. The CDR3 nucleotides are TGTGCCAGCAGCCTAGCGGCAATCCAGGAGACCCAGTACTTC.

The rearrangement joins TRBV20-1 to TRBJ1-4, with 8 bases aligning to TRBD1. V lost 3 bases to trimming and J lost 8 bases; unmatched junction nucleotides: 5. This CDR3 has 13 amino acids. Looked up from germline, CDR1 is DFQATT and CDR2 is SNEGSKA (reference sequence). This chain's CDR3 is CSASFRGQEKLFF. The CDR3 DNA is TGCAGTGCTAGTTTCAGGGGGCAAGAAAAACTGTTTTTT.

This clonotype was seen at least ten times. The chain carries TRBV6-6 and TRBJ2-5, with 11 bases aligning to TRBD1. J was trimmed by 4 bases and V by 0 bases; bases with no gene match: 1. CDR3 length: 15 residues. The germline gives CDR1 MNHNY, CDR2 SVGAGI (reference sequence). The CDR3 DNA follows: TGTGCCAGCAGTTACTCGGGACAGGGGGGAGAGACCCAGTACTTC. This sequence encodes CASSYSGQGGETQYF.

The gene calls are TRBV7-2 and TRBJ2-1; TRBD1 is a possible D gene (7 bases). In germline, CDR1 is SGHTA, CDR2 FQGNSA. This CDR3 has 15 residues. V was clipped by 3 bases and J by 8 bases, with 17 bases between them. CDR3 protein: CASSFYRGGGHEQFF. The CDR3 DNA sequence: TGTGCCAGCAGCTTCTACAGGGGAGGTGGGCATGAGCAGTTCTTC.

This clonotype was seen repeatedly, ten times or more. V gene TRBV2 combines with J gene TRBJ1-2, with a possible D match to TRBD1 (5 bases). The length of the CDR3 is 15 residues. V lost 2 bases, J lost 3 bases, and 13 bases lay in between. Looked up from germline, CDR1 is SNHLY and CDR2 is FYNNEI. CDR3 protein: CASSERGQGYYGYTF. In DNA, the CDR3 is TGTGCCAGCAGTGAACGGGGCCAGGGCTACTATGGCTACACCTTC. Complete variable domain (other parts from reference TRBV2 and TRBJ1-2): EPEVTQTPSHQVTQMGQEVILRCVPISNHLYFYWYRQILGQKVEFLVSFYNNEISEKSEIFDDQFSVERPDGSNFTLKIRSTKLEDSAMYFCASSERGQGYYGYTFGSGTRLTVV.

This clonotype was seen ten or more times. Germline is not matched at one junction end, which may reflect a read error. The rearrangement links TRBV4-1 to TRBJ1-1, with D possibly being TRBD1 (5 bases). The CDR3 runs to 12 residues. Germline CDR1 and CDR2: MGHRA and YSYEKL. The CDR3 nucleotides are TGCGCCAGCAGCCGCATAGGGACCGGGCGACTCTTT. Translation gives CASSRIGTGRLF.

This clonotype was picked up many times. The rearrangement joins TRBV7-9 to TRBJ1-2; 7 bases are shared with TRBD1. The CDR3 covers 14 residues. The germline gives CDR1 SEHNR, CDR2 FQNEAQ (reference sequence). The V segment lost 5 bases and the J segment 2 bases; nucleotides outside the gene matches: 5. CDR3 residues: CASSPGQENYGYTF. DNA for the CDR3: TGTGCCAGCAGCCCCGGACAGGAGAACTATGGCTACACCTTC.

This clonotype was recorded at least ten times. The chain couples TRBV7-8 to TRBJ2-4; D not certain. Germline CDR1 SGHVS, CDR2 FQNEAQ. This CDR3 contains 14 residues. The V gene lost 5 bases and the J gene lost 0 bases, with 8 bases spanning the gap. CDR3 in DNA: TGTGCCAGCAGCCAACGGTTAGCCAAAAACATTCAGTACTTC. As protein: CASSQRLAKNIQYF.

The sample holds a few counts of this clonotype. The V call is TRBV4-1, the J call TRBJ1-1; D is unresolved. CDR1 is MGHRA, CDR2 YSYEKL, per germline. This CDR3 region has 15 residues. V lost 0 bases to trimming and J lost 1 base, with 9 bases between them. Here the CDR3 reads CASSQEIQANTEAFF. In DNA, the CDR3 is TGCGCCAGCAGCCAAGAAATCCAGGCGAACACTGAAGCTTTCTTT.

This clonotype has a handful of counts. The chain recombines TRBV9 with TRBJ2-5; 11 positions match TRBD2. Germline V gene data show CDR1 as SGDLS and CDR2 as YYNGEE. The CDR3 has 16 residues. Trimming took 4 bases from V and 5 from J; bases not matched to a gene: 10. This CDR3 reads CASSPEGLAEGETQYF. Written as DNA, the CDR3 is TGTGCCAGCAGCCCAGAGGGACTAGCGGAAGGTGAGACCCAGTACTTC.

This clonotype was detected only a few times. This chain uses TRBV5-1 with TRBJ2-3; D is perhaps TRBD2 (6 bases). The CDR3 sequence is 13 residues long. Trimming cost V 4 bases and J 4 bases, with 10 bases left between them. In germline, CDR1 is SGHRS, CDR2 YFSETQ. CDR3 coding DNA: TGCGCCAGCAGCCAGCGGGTGCCAGATACGCAGTATTTT. It codes for CASSQRVPDTQYF.

The table lists this clonotype with many counts. The chain links TRBV4-3 to TRBJ1-1, with 7 bases that match TRBD1. Germline CDR1 reads LGHNA; CDR2 reads YSLEER. With 4 bases clipped from V and 0 bases from J, the junction kept 5 bases outside the gene matches. CDR3 length: 15 residues. The CDR3: CASSLGQVMNTEAFF. The CDR3 DNA follows: TGCGCCAGCAGCCTAGGACAGGTCATGAACACTGAAGCTTTCTTT.

This clonotype was seen repeatedly, ten times or more. The chain combines TRBV12-3 or TRBV12-4 with TRBJ1-5; D is unresolved. The CDR3 extends over 14 amino acids. V was cut by 6 bases and J by 5 bases, with 14 bases left in between. CDR3 loop: CASRAQGQYQPQHF. CDR3 nucleotide sequence: TGTGCCAGCAGGGCGCAAGGGCAGTATCAGCCCCAGCATTTT.

The sample holds a few counts of this clonotype. The chain uses TRBV12-3 or TRBV12-4 and TRBJ1-1; no clear D gene. CDR3 length: 14 residues. V lost 5 bases, J lost 1 base, and 11 bases lay in between. In nucleotides, the CDR3 is TGTGCCAGCAGTATCCCCGGAGGGAACACTGAAGCTTTCTTT. It encodes CASSIPGGNTEAFF.

The table lists this clonotype with a few counts. The chain joins TRBV29-1 to TRBJ2-3; D possibly corresponds to TRBD2 (5 bases). Germline loops: CDR1 SQVTM, CDR2 ANQGSEA. The CDR3 sequence is 16 residues long. The germline V and J ends were trimmed by 6 bases and 2 bases, with 21 bases remaining between them. CDR3 sequence reads: CSVPIWPKTTTDTQYF. The CDR3 nucleotides read TGCAGCGTACCTATTTGGCCCAAGACTACCACAGATACGCAGTATTTT.

The chain joins TRBV10-3 to TRBJ2-1; 8 nucleotides match TRBD1. V lost 6 bases and J lost 5; bases outside the gene matches: 6. CDR1 ENHRY and CDR2 SYGVKD come from the germline V gene. The CDR3 is 14 residues long. Here the CDR3 DNA reads TGTGCCATCAGGAGACAGGGGAAAGACAATGAGCAGTTCTTC. This gives the protein CAIRRQGKDNEQFF.

This clonotype was detected only a few times. This chain links TRBV6-5 with TRBJ1-4; D may be TRBD1 (5 bases). Germline V gene sequence: CDR1 MNHEY, CDR2 SVGAGI. V lost 0 bases, J lost 11 bases, and 13 bases lay in between. This CDR3 has 14 amino acids. CDR3 bases: TGTGCCAGCAGTTACTCGACAGTGAGTCCCAAACTGTTTTTT. Translated, it gives CASSYSTVSPKLFF.

This clonotype was found many times. The chain recombines TRBV20-1 with TRBJ1-1; D possibly corresponds to TRBD1 (6 bases). V lost 8 bases and J 3 bases, leaving 13 bases between the germline ends. Germline-derived CDR1 and CDR2 are DFQATT and SNEGSKA (reference sequence). The CDR3 sequence is 12 residues long. CDR3 protein: CSSQGVYTEAFF. In nucleotides, the CDR3 is TGCAGTTCACAGGGTGTGTACACTGAAGCTTTCTTT.

This clonotype turned up a few times. The rearrangement joins TRBV12-3 or TRBV12-4 to TRBJ1-6, with D possibly matching TRBD1 (6 bases). Deletions cut 6 bases from V and 7 bases from J, with 16 bases between. The CDR3 length is 15 residues. The CDR3 reads CASRERTAANSPLHF. The CDR3 bases are TGTGCCAGCAGGGAGAGGACAGCGGCGAATTCACCCCTCCACTTT.

The chain has TRBV7-3 and TRBJ2-2; D is ambiguous. The ends were cut back, 2 bases at V and 2 bases at J, with 6 bases in the middle. The CDR3 is 14 residues long. Germline V CDR1 and CDR2: SGHTA, FQGTGA. The chain's CDR3 is CASSLQRNTGELFF. As DNA, the CDR3 is TGTGCCAGCAGCTTACAGAGAAACACCGGGGAGCTGTTTTTT.

This clonotype was picked up a small number of times. The CDR3 DNA sequence: TGCGCCAGCAGCCAAGGGGGAGGGCCCCTCCACTTT. Its protein product is CASSQGGGPLHF. The chain links TRBV4-3 to TRBJ1-6; D is unresolved. The germline gives CDR1 LGHNA, CDR2 YSLEER. Trimming left V 1 base short and J 13 bases short, with 8 bases between. The CDR3 is 12 amino acids.

Only a few counts were recorded for this clonotype. The chain couples TRBV6-5 to TRBJ2-5; possible D gene TRBD2, 7 bases. The germline V gene encodes CDR1 MNHEY and CDR2 SVGAGI. Trimming cost V 6 bases and J 5 bases, with 19 bases left between them. The length of the CDR3 is 15 residues. As DNA, the CDR3 is TGTGCCAGCAGAGGTGGGGGGGCGGGCCAGGAGACCCAGTACTTC. This sequence encodes CASRGGGAGQETQYF.

This clonotype was detected many times. The chain has TRBV7-2 and TRBJ2-3; tentative D call: TRBD1 (6 bases). Germline V lookup: CDR1 SGHTA, CDR2 FQGNSA. The CDR3 is made up of 13 amino acids. The V and J ends lost 2 bases and 5 bases respectively, with 8 bases between them. CDR3 in DNA: TGTGCCAGCAGCTTAAGGGGGAGAGATACGCAGTATTTT. Translated, it gives CASSLRGRDTQYF.

The chain has TRBV6-2 or TRBV6-3 and TRBJ2-7, with unresolved D. Trimming took 0 bases from V and 1 from J, leaving 10 bases between them. The germline V gene has CDR1 MNHEY and CDR2 SVGEGT. This CDR3 region has 15 residues. CDR3: CASSYSGSLSYEQYF. CDR3 coding DNA: TGTGCCAGCAGTTACTCGGGTAGCCTGTCCTACGAGCAGTACTTC.

This clonotype has ten or more counts. The chain links TRBV20-1 to TRBJ2-7; D call uncertain. The CDR3 contains 12 residues. Germline V gene sequence: CDR1 DFQATT, CDR2 SNEGSKA (reference sequence). Trimming pared 3 bases from V and 3 bases from J, leaving 9 bases between. CDR3 protein: CSASGRSYEQYF. The CDR3, as DNA: TGCAGTGCTAGTGGCAGAAGCTACGAGCAGTACTTC.

V usage is TRBV6-1 and J usage is TRBJ2-1; 8 bases fit TRBD2. Germline V gene sequence: CDR1 MNHNS, CDR2 SASEGT. This CDR3 spans 15 amino acids. V gave up 10 bases and J gave up 0 bases; unmatched junction bases: 8. The CDR3 bases are TGTGCCACCAATAGCGGGGAGAGCTCCTACAATGAGCAGTTCTTC. Amino acids: CATNSGESSYNEQFF.

V is TRBV24-1 and J is TRBJ1-2; 7 bases fit TRBD1. The CDR3 length is 15 residues. The V gene's germline CDR1 is KGHDR and CDR2 SFDVKD. J gave up 5 bases and V 2 bases, and 7 bases lay outside the gene matches. In DNA, the CDR3 is TGTGCCACCAGTGATTCCGGACAGGTGGGGTATGGCTACACCTTC. Its translation is CATSDSGQVGYGYTF.

This clonotype has more than one count but fewer than ten. The genes are TRBV7-2 and TRBJ1-1; D unclear. The CDR3 covers 15 residues. Germline V gives CDR1 SGHTA, CDR2 FQGNSA. Trimming took off 1 base at V and 0 bases at J, with 9 bases between the two ends. This CDR3 is CASSLDGSLNTEAFF. The DNA for the CDR3 is TGTGCCAGCAGCTTAGATGGCAGCTTGAACACTGAAGCTTTCTTT.

This clonotype was picked up many times. The CDR3 loop reads CASSQQGETQYF. CDR3 in DNA: TGCGCCAGCAGCCAACAGGGGGAGACCCAGTACTTC. V gene TRBV4-3 combines with J gene TRBJ2-5; D perhaps matches TRBD1 (6 bases). Trimming cost V 2 bases and J 5 bases, with 6 bases left between them. Per the germline V gene, CDR1 is LGHNA and CDR2 is YSLEER. The CDR3 sequence is 12 residues long.